This paragraph covers one TCR beta chain sequence. The data belong to a study of beta chain features in type 1 diabetes. Expressed TCRB transcripts were sequenced because the isolated RNA had all been reverse transcribed beforehand. Some clones are missing from TCRdb's copy, which holds only in-frame ones; the method was immunoSEQ multiplex PCR. The top ten hold 0.05% to 0.065% of the sample, which has under 500,000 clones, 30% seen once. Each of the CD4+ naive, central memory, regulatory and stem cell-like memory populations was sorted via CD45RO/CCR7/CD25/CD127/CD95/CD27. The sequencing input was naive CD4+ T cells from blood. The clonotype originates from a man aged 18 to 30 in good health.

CDR3 nucleotides: TGTGCCTGGAGTGTTTATGGGACAGGGTCGCATCAGCCCCAGCATTTT. It is translated as CAWSVYGTGSHQPQHF. V gene TRBV30 combines with J gene TRBJ1-5, with 9 bases fitting TRBD1. CDR3 length equals 16 residues. The germline CDR1 and CDR2 sequences are GTSNPN and SVGIG (reference sequence). V lost 0 bases to trimming and J lost 5 bases; unmatched junction nucleotides: 8.